This paragraph reports one TCR beta chain. It has no known antigen specificity. No base quality information exists; no much larger clone differs at one position. These data come from a study of blood T cell repertoires in COVID-19 (dated by TCRdb to 2018 to 2020). Context from the whole study: Collaborator samples came from the United States, Italy and Spain and covered acute and convalescent phases of COVID-19. Samples were obtained from the ongoing ImmuneRACE study (first 160 participants) and from approximately 1,200 subjects provided by 6 global collaborators. Where available, HLA class I and class II types were taken from metadata supplied by the sample provider and were not determined by assay-based typing. Subjects who had been exposed to COVID-19, were actively infected with it, or had recovered from it provided the deeply sampled blood TCRbeta repertoires that made up the dataset. The material from the prospective study consisted of cDNA or gDNA derived from T cells, B-cell-depleted T cells, or PBMCs. The repertoires were made available in a free public database intended to serve as a resource for research on the immune response to SARS-CoV-2. Sample metadata almost always included a de-identified subject ID, COVID-19 status, age in years and sex.

Each collaborating institution followed its own protocols to collect whole blood in K2EDTA tubes. Collaborator samples were shipped for TCRbeta analysis as frozen whole blood, isolated PBMCs, or DNA extracted from either sample type. The full study reports these points: Clinical and demographic metadata were provided uncurated, with the amount varying by source and participant.

TCRbeta CDR3 regions were amplified from genomic DNA by means of the immunoSEQ Assay, a bias-controlled multiplex PCR. In the authors' own workflow: The number of nucleated cells in each sample was estimated by amplification of reference gene primers within the assay. To quantify the absolute abundance of each unique TCRbeta CDR3 rearrangement, sequence reads were collapsed and filtered. For each sample, productive Simpson clonality was calculated as the square root of Simpson's diversity index across productive rearrangements. Imported from immuneACCESS, the table was reduced by TCRdb to in-frame sequences with V and J called. These copies leave out some clones; in studies compared against another copy, an unresolved V gene accounts for under half, and the cause of the remainder is not known. V, J and clone size are those of that table, while D and trimming were read from the DNA. The table for this sample lists roughly 140,000 clones; around 84% of them were counted only once. About 7.2% of the sample lies in the top ten.

CDR3 length: 18 amino acids, cysteine to phenylalanine. Only the CDR3 DNA is retained, 54 bases long and in frame from the first base. CDR1 and CDR2, per the germline V gene, are MGHRA and YSYEKL. Trimming leaves V shorter by 4 bases and J shorter by 6 bases, with the junction holding 12 bases beyond the gene matches. In this chain, TRBV4-1 is recombined with TRBJ2-2; 12 nucleotides in the junction match TRBD1. The sequencing input was peripheral blood. The source is a woman between 50 and 59 years old in a cohort sampled during active or convalescent COVID-19. CDR3 protein: CASSPPGQGALSAGELFF. The DNA reads as follows: TGCGCCAGCAGCCCCCCGGGACAGGGGGCTTTATCGGCCGGGGAGCTGTTTTTT.